This T cell receptor (beta chain) came from a study of CXCR3-negative and CXCR3-positive naive CD8 T cells. Study context: With about 1.5 +/- 0.3 million reads per library, the TRB reads numbered 110 million to 150 million in total.

Of note for this clonotype: What it recognizes is unknown.

General observations from the study: Naive cells positive for CXCR3 carried more hydrophobic TRB CDR3s than CXCR3-negative ones. Naive cells that were CXCR3-negative or CXCR3-positive used TRBV-TRBJ genes alike, while memory cells diverged. Each naive subset displayed comparably high diversity, whereas memory CD8+ cells displayed much lower diversity.

UMI labels and 5' RACE were used to prepare the TRB cDNA libraries. TCRdb derives one entry per CDR3 protein from the 5' RACE reads, leaving out DNA. Its clone listing holds tens of thousands of distinct CDR3 sequences. The authors gated naive CD8+ T cells as CD45RO-CCR7+CD27+CD95-. CDR1 is PRHDT, CDR2 FYEKMQ, per germline (reference sequence). The CDR3 length is 16 residues. This chain links TRBV13 with TRBJ2-7; TCRdb selects TRBD1, and the lack of DNA leaves this call unchecked. Input material: naive CXCR3+ CD8+ T cells from blood. As to subset: CD45RO-CCR7+CD27+CD95- naive CD8+ T cells expressing CXCR3 (TNR3+). This clonotype was sampled from a human donor in good health. Some clones in this sample may be carry-over from other donors' samples. CDR3 residues: CASSLDRGGASYEQYF.